Each of the 9 T cell receptor beta chains below was sequenced from the same sample in a study of OX40 agonist ivuxolimab in advanced cancers. Repertoires were generated with immunoSEQ multiplex PCR, while TCRdb's copy carries only in-frame clones and drops some. The sample lists 76,000 or so clones; more than 85% were seen once. Sequenced material: CD4+ or CD8+ T cells sorted from blood, taken in a trial of the OX40 agonist ivuxolimab. All receptors derive from an adult with an advanced solid tumor such as melanoma, head and neck, liver or kidney cancer.

This clone was detected a few times. The chain is built from TRBV2 and TRBJ2-3, with D tentatively TRBD1 (6 bases). Trimming pared 5 bases from V and 1 base from J, leaving 13 bases between. This CDR3 has 15 residues. From germline, CDR1 is SNHLY and CDR2 FYNNEI. CDR3 amino acids: CASSPGTYRTDTQYF. The CDR3 DNA sequence: TGTGCCAGCAGTCCCGGGACATATCGCACAGATACGCAGTATTTT. Full variable domain (missing parts from reference TRBV2 and TRBJ2-3): EPEVTQTPSHQVTQMGQEVILRCVPISNHLYFYWYRQILGQKVEFLVSFYNNEISEKSEIFDDQFSVERPDGSNFTLKIRSTKLEDSAMYFCASSPGTYRTDTQYFGPGTRLTVL.

This chain's CDR3 is CASLAGDTGELFF. In DNA, the CDR3 is TGCGCCAGTTTAGCGGGAGACACCGGGGAGCTGTTTTTT. This chain uses TRBV5-1 with TRBJ2-2, with 9 bases aligning to TRBD2. The CDR3 runs 13 residues. Unmatched junction bases numbered 2, after V lost 8 bases and J lost 3 bases. Germline assignment: CDR1 SGHRS and CDR2 YFSETQ.

This clone was counted a single time. V gene TRBV12-5 combines with J gene TRBJ2-7; D is unclear. V was pared by 0 bases and J by 1 base, with 4 bases between. The CDR3 sequence is 13 residues long. Germline assignment: CDR1 LGHNT and CDR2 FRNRAP. CDR3 nucleotide sequence: TGTGCTAGTGGTTTGGTGGCTTCCTACGAGCAGTACTTC. Its translation: CASGLVASYEQYF.

This clone was detected only once. The rearrangement uses TRBV7-9 and TRBJ2-5; tentatively, D is TRBD1 (6 bases). V lost 5 bases to trimming and J lost 0 bases, with 13 bases between them. This CDR3 has 15 residues. Germline V gene sequence: CDR1 SEHNR, CDR2 FQNEAQ (reference sequence). In DNA, the CDR3 is TGTGCCAGCAGCCATGCAGGGGTTTACCAAGAGACCCAGTACTTC. Its translation is CASSHAGVYQETQYF.

This clone was seen a single time. The genes are TRBV4-3 and TRBJ2-7; no clear D. CDR1 is LGHNA, CDR2 YSLEER, per germline. This CDR3 contains 13 residues. V was trimmed by 4 bases and J by 2 bases, leaving 9 bases between them. The CDR3 coding sequence is TGCGCCAGCAGCCCCGGCGTAACCTACGAGCAGTACTTC. This translates into CASSPGVTYEQYF.

The chain links TRBV11-2 to TRBJ1-2; D not resolved. The germline V and J ends were trimmed by 1 base and 6 bases, with 9 bases remaining between them. The CDR3 totals 13 residues. CDR1 and CDR2 from the germline V gene are SGHAT and FQNNGV. The CDR3 here is CASSLARNDGYTF. The CDR3 DNA is TGTGCCAGCAGCTTAGCTCGGAACGATGGCTACACCTTC.

The CDR3 here is CASSLYRASYNEQFF. CDR3 sequence (DNA): TGTGCCAGCAGCTTATACAGGGCTTCCTACAATGAGCAGTTCTTC. The chain couples TRBV7-6 to TRBJ2-1; a weak D match, TRBD1 (6 bases). Trimming removed 2 bases from V and 1 base from J, with 9 bases in between. Germline lookup yields CDR1 SGHVS and CDR2 FNYEAQ. The CDR3 consists of 15 residues.

V is TRBV5-5 and J is TRBJ2-7; D not certain. The CDR3 covers 13 residues. The V end was cut by 0 bases, the J end by 3 bases, with 7 bases between. Germline-derived CDR1 and CDR2 are SGHKS and YYEKEE (reference sequence). DNA for the CDR3: TGTGCCAGCAGCTTGGGAGTTTTCTACGAGCAGTACTTC. Translating gives CASSLGVFYEQYF.

This clone was counted once. V usage is TRBV7-9 and J usage is TRBJ1-1; D not certain. In germline, CDR1 is SEHNR, CDR2 FQNEAQ (reference sequence). V was pared by 1 base and J by 4 bases, with 4 bases between. The CDR3 spans 12 residues. This CDR3 is CASSLGITEAFF. CDR3 DNA: TGTGCCAGCAGCTTAGGTATCACTGAAGCTTTCTTT.